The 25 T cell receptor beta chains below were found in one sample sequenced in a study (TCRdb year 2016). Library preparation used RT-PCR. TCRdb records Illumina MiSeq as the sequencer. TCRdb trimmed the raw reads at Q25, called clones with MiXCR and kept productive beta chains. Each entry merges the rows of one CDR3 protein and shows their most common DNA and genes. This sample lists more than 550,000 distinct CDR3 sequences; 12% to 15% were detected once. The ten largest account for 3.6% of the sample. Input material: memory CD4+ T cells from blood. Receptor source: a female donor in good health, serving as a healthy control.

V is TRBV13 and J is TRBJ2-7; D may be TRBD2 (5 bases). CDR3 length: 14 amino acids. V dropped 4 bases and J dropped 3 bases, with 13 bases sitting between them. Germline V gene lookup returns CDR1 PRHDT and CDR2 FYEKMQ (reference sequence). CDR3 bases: TGTGCCAGCAGCTACCGGGGAGTCCTCTACGAGCAGTACTTC. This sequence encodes CASSYRGVLYEQYF.

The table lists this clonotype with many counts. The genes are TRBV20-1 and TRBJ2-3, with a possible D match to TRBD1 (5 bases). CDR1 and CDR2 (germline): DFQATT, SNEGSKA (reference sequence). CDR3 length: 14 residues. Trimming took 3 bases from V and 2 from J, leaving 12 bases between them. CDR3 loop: CSASRGSTTDTQYF. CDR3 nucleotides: TGCAGTGCTAGTAGGGGTAGCACCACAGATACGCAGTATTTT.

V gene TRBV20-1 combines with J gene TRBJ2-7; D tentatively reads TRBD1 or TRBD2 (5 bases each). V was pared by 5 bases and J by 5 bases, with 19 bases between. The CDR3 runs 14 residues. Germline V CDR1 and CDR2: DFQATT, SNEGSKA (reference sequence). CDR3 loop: CSAEAGDLEDEQYF. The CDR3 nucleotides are TGCAGTGCTGAGGCCGGGGACCTCGAGGACGAGCAGTACTTC.

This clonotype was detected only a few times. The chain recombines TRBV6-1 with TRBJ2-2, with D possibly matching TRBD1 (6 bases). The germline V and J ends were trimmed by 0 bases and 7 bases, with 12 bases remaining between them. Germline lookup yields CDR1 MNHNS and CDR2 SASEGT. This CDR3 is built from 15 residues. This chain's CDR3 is CASSEAQGRGGELFF. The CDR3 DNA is TGTGCCAGCAGTGAAGCCCAGGGGAGAGGCGGGGAGCTGTTTTTT.

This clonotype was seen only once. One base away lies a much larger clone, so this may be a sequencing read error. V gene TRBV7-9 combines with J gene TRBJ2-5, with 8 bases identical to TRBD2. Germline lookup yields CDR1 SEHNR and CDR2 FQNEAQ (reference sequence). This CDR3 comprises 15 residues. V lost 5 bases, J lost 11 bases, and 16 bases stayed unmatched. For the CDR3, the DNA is TGTGCCAGCAGCCCCGGGAGGGGACTTTACAATGAGCAGTACTTC. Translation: CASSPGRGLYNEQYF.

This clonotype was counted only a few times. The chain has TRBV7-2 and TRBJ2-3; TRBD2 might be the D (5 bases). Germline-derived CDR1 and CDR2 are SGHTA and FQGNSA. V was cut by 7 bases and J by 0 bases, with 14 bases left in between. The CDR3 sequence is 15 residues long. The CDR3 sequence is CASMSGRTSTDTQYF. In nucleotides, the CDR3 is TGTGCCAGCATGAGTGGTCGGACTAGCACAGATACGCAGTATTTT.

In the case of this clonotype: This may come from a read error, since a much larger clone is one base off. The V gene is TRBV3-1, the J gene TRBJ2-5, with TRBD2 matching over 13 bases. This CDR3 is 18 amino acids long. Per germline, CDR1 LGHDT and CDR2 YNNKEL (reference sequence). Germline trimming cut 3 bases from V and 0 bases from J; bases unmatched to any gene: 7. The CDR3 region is CASSHPMTSGGYQETQYF. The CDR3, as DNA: TGTGCCAGCAGCCACCCGATGACTAGCGGGGGGTACCAAGAGACCCAGTACTTC.

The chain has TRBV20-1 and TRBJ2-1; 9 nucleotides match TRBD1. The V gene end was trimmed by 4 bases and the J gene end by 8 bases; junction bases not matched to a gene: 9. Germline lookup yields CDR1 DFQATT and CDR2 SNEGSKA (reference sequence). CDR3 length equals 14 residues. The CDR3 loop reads CSAMGTGIQDEQFF. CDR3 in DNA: TGCAGTGCTATGGGGACAGGGATTCAGGATGAGCAGTTCTTC.

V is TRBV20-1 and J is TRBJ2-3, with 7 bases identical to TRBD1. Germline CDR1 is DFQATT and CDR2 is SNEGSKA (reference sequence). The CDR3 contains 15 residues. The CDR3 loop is CSVPNNARGTDTQYF. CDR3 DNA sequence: TGCAGCGTACCGAATAACGCCAGGGGGACAGATACGCAGTATTTT.

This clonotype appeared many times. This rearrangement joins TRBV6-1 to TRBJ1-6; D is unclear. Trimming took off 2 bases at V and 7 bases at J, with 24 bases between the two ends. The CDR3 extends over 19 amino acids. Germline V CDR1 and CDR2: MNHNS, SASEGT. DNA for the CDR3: TGTGCCAGCAGTGAATACCGCGGCCGGGGTACGAAGCAAAATTCACCCCTCCACTTT. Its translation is CASSEYRGRGTKQNSPLHF.

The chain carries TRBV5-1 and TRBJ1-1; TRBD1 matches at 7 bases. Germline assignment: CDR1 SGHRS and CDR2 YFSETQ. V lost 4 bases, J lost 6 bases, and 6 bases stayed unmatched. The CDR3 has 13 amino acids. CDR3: CASSPGQEAEAFF. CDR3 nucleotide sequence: TGCGCCAGCAGCCCCGGACAGGAGGCTGAAGCTTTCTTT.

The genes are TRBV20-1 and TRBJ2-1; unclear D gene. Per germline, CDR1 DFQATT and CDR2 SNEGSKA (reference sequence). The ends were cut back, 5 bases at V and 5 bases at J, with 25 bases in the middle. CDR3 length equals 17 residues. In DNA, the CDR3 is TGCAGTGCTCTCCGAATCTTAGATCCCCTCTACCACAATGAGCAGTTCTTC. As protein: CSALRILDPLYHNEQFF.

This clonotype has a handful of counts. The CDR3 loop is CASSQLPGGYNEQFF. CDR3 bases: TGTGCCAGCAGCCAACTTCCGGGAGGGTACAATGAGCAGTTCTTC. The V and J genes are TRBV3-1 and TRBJ2-1; 8 nucleotides agree with TRBD2. The CDR3 extends over 15 amino acids. CDR1 and CDR2 from the germline V gene are LGHDT and YNNKEL (reference sequence). V gave up 2 bases and J gave up 4 bases; unmatched junction bases: 4.

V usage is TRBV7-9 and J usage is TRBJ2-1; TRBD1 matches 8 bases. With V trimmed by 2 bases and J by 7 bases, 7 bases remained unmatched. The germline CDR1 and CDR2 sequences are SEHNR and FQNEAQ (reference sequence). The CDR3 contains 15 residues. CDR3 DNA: TGTGCCAGCAGCTTAAACAGGCAGGGGGCGAATGAGCAGTTCTTC. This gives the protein CASSLNRQGANEQFF.

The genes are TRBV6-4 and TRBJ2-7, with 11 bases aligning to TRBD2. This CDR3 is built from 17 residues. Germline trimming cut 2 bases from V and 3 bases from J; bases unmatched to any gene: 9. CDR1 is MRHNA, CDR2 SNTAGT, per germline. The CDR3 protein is CASSDATLAGESYEQYF. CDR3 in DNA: TGTGCCAGCAGTGACGCCACACTAGCGGGAGAAAGCTACGAGCAGTACTTC.

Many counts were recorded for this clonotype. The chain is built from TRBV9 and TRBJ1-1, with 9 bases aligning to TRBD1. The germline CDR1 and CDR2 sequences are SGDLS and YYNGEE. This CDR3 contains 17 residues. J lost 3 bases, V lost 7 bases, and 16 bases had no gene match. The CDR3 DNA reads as TGTGCCAGCTCAGGAGGGGGGGACAGGGTGAGCGACACTGAAGCTTTCTTT. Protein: CASSGGGDRVSDTEAFF.

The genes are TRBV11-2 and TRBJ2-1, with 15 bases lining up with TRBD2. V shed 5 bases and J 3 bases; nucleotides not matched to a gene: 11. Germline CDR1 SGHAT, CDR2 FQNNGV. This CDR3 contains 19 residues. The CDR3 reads CASSPGLAGGPRFYNEQFF. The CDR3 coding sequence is TGTGCCAGCAGCCCTGGACTAGCGGGAGGGCCTAGGTTCTACAATGAGCAGTTCTTC. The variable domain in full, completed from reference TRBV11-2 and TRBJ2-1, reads EAGVAQSPRYKIIEKRQSVAFWCNPISGHATLYWYQQILGQGPKLLIQFQNNGVVDDSQLPKDRFSAERLKGVDSTLKIQPAKLEDSAVYLCASSPGLAGGPRFYNEQFFGPGTRLTVL.

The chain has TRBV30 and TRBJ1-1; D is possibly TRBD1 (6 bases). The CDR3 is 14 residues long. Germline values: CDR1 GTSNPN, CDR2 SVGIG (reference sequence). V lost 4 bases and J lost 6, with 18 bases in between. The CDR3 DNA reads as TGTGCCTGGACCCCAAAGGGGGGGCGGCCTGAAGCTTTCTTT. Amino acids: CAWTPKGGRPEAFF.

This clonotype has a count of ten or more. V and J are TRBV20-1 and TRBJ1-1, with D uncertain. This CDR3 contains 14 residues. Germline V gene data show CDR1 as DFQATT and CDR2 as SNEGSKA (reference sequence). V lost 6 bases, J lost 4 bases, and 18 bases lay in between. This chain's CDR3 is CSATTAQGRTEAFF. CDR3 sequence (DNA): TGCAGTGCCACGACCGCCCAAGGTCGCACTGAAGCTTTCTTT.

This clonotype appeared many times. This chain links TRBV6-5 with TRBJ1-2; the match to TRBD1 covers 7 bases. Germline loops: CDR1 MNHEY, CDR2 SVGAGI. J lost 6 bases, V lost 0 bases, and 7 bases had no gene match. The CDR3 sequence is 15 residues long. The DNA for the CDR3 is TGTGCCAGCAGTTACTCATCAGGGGGGCAGAATGGCTACACCTTC. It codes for CASSYSSGGQNGYTF.

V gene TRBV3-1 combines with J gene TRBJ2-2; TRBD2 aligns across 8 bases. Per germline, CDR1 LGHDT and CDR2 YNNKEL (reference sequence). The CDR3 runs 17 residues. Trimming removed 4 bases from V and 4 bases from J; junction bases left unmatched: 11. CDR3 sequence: CASSLHGGGASTGELFF. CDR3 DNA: TGTGCCAGCAGCCTCCACGGGGGGGGCGCGAGCACCGGGGAGCTGTTTTTT.

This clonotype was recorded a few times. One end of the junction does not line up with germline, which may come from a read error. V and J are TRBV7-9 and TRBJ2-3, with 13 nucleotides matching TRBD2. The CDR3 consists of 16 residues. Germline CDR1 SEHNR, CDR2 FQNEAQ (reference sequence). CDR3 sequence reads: CASRLGLAGEGDTQYF. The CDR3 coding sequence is TGTGCCAGCAGATTAGGACTAGCGGGAGAAGGAGATACGCAGTATTTT.

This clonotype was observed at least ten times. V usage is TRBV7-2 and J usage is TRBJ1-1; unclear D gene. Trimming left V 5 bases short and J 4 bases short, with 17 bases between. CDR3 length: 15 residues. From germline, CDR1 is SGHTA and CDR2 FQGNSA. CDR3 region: CASSPSRTATTEAFF. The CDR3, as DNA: TGTGCCAGCAGCCCATCAAGGACGGCAACCACTGAAGCTTTCTTT.

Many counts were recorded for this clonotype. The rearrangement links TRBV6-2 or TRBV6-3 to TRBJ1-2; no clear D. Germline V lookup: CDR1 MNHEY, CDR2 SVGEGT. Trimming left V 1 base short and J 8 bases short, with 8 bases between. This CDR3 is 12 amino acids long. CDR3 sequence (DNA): TGTGCCAGCAGTTACTTCATCCGAGGCTACACCTTC. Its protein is CASSYFIRGYTF.

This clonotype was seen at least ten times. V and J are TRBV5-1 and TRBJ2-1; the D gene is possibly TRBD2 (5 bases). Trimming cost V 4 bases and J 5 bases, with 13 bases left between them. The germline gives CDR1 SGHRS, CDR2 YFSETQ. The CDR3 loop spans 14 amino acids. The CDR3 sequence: CASSPPSGDNEQFF. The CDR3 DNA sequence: TGCGCCAGCAGCCCCCCCAGCGGAGACAATGAGCAGTTCTTC. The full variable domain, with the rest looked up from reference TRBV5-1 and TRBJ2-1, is KAGVTQTPRYLIKTRGQQVTLSCSPISGHRSVSWYQQTPGQGLQFLFEYFSETQRNKGNFPGRFSGRQFSNSRSEMNVSTLELGDSALYLCASSPPSGDNEQFFGPGTRLTVL.